The rows below give T cell receptor beta chains drawn from one sample of a study of shared clonotypes between healthy human individuals. Generated by immunoSEQ multiplex PCR, the TCRdb table keeps only in-frame clones and is missing some. This table holds more than 2 million clones, 93% found once. Specimen: naive CD8+ T cells from PBMCs. All receptors come from a young man in good health. Some clones in this sample may be carry-over from other donors' samples. The CDR3 runs from the conserved cysteine through the conserved F or W. The order of the fields is D gene, J gene, clone size, V gene, CDR3 DNA, CDR3 protein. D genes are given only for firm matches. Size values are once, few and many counts, or a class for expanded clones, and some rows have none.

D: -
J: TRBJ2-7
size: -
V: TRBV7-9
DNA: TGTGCCAGCAGATCGGACGGCGCCTACGAGCAGTACTTC
CDR3: CASRSDGAYEQYF

D: -
J: TRBJ2-7
size: -
V: TRBV11-2
DNA: TGTGCCAGCAGCTTATCTCTAGAGAGGGCCTACGAGCAGTACTTC
CDR3: CASSLSLERAYEQYF

D: TRBD1
J: TRBJ2-7
size: -
V: TRBV28
DNA: TGTGCCAGCAGTTTCGGACAGGGTTCCTACGAGCAGTACTTC
CDR3: CASSFGQGSYEQYF

D: -
J: TRBJ1-1
size: -
V: TRBV5-5
DNA: TGTGCCAGCAGCTTGTGGGACCCCGGGCCCACTGAAGCTTTCTTT
CDR3: CASSLWDPGPTEAFF

D: -
J: TRBJ2-1
size: -
V: TRBV7-2
DNA: TGTGCCAGCAGCTTAGGCGGGTACTATGAGCAGTTCTTC
CDR3: CASSLGGYYEQFF

D: -
J: TRBJ2-3
size: -
V: TRBV7-9
DNA: TGTGCCAGCAGGAAGATCACAGATACGCAGTATTTT
CDR3: CASRKITDTQYF

D: -
J: TRBJ1-4
size: -
V: TRBV29-1
DNA: TGCAGCGTTGAAGCCGGGCAGGGGAATGAAAAACTGTTTTTT
CDR3: CSVEAGQGNEKLFF

D: -
J: TRBJ2-5
size: once
V: TRBV6-1
DNA: TGTGCTACGGTTGGGAAAGAGACCCAGTACTTC
CDR3: CATVGKETQYF

D: -
J: TRBJ1-1
size: -
V: TRBV23-1
DNA: TGCGCCAGTCCGGATGCAGGGATGAACACTGAAGCTTTCTTT
CDR3: CASPDAGMNTEAFF

D: -
J: TRBJ2-5
size: once
V: TRBV11-1
DNA: TGTGCCAGCAGCTTATTGGGAGATCAAGAGACCCAGTACTTC
CDR3: CASSLLGDQETQYF

D: -
J: TRBJ1-1
size: few
V: TRBV7-9
DNA: TGTGCCAGCAGCTCGCAGAACACTGAAGCTTTCTTT
CDR3: CASSSQNTEAFF

D: -
J: TRBJ1-4
size: -
V: TRBV7-8
DNA: TGTGCCAGCAGCTTAGCGTGGGGTTATGAAAAACTGTTTTTT
CDR3: CASSLAWGYEKLFF

D: TRBD2
J: TRBJ2-7
size: -
V: TRBV2
DNA: TGTGCCAGCAGTGTACTAGCGGGAGAAAGCCGGTCCTACGAGCAGTACTTC
CDR3: CASSVLAGESRSYEQYF

D: -
J: TRBJ2-1
size: -
V: TRBV7-9
DNA: TGTGCCAGCAGCTTAGACCCAGACGGAGATGAGCAGTTCTTC
CDR3: CASSLDPDGDEQFF

D: -
J: TRBJ2-1
size: -
V: TRBV5-1
DNA: TGCGCCAGCAGCGCGGTGGGGGCGTACAATGAGCAGTTCTTC
CDR3: CASSAVGAYNEQFF

D: TRBD1
J: TRBJ2-1
size: -
V: TRBV13
DNA: TGTGCCAGCAGCTCGACAGGGATCTACAATGAGCAGTTCTTC
CDR3: CASSSTGIYNEQFF

D: -
J: TRBJ1-5
size: -
V: TRBV10-3
DNA: TGTGCCATCAGTGGGGAGGGGGTCCTTCCCCCCCAGCATTTT
CDR3: CAISGEGVLPPQHF

D: -
J: TRBJ2-7
size: -
V: TRBV9
DNA: TGTGCCAGCAGCGTAGACAGCCTGATCGACGAGCAGTACTTC
CDR3: CASSVDSLIDEQYF

D: TRBD2
J: TRBJ2-1
size: -
V: TRBV19
DNA: TGTGCCAGTAGCTCCGGGACTAGCGCTCACAATGAGCAGTTCTTC
CDR3: CASSSGTSAHNEQFF

D: -
J: TRBJ1-1
size: -
V: TRBV19
DNA: TGTGCCAGTAGTGTCGGACCTGGGGTGAGCCACGAAGCTTTCTTT
CDR3: CASSVGPGVSHEAFF

D: -
J: TRBJ1-4
size: -
V: TRBV30
DNA: TGTGCCTGGAGTGTAGGCCGGGCTGCAACTAATGAAAAACTGTTTTTT
CDR3: CAWSVGRAATNEKLFF

D: -
J: TRBJ1-1
size: -
V: TRBV23-1
DNA: TGCGCCAGCAGTCAAATTTCTCGCGGACAGACTGAAGCTTTCTTT
CDR3: CASSQISRGQTEAFF

D: TRBD2
J: TRBJ2-7
size: -
V: TRBV27
DNA: TGTGCCAGCGCACCTAGCGGGACCTACGAGCAGTACTTC
CDR3: CASAPSGTYEQYF